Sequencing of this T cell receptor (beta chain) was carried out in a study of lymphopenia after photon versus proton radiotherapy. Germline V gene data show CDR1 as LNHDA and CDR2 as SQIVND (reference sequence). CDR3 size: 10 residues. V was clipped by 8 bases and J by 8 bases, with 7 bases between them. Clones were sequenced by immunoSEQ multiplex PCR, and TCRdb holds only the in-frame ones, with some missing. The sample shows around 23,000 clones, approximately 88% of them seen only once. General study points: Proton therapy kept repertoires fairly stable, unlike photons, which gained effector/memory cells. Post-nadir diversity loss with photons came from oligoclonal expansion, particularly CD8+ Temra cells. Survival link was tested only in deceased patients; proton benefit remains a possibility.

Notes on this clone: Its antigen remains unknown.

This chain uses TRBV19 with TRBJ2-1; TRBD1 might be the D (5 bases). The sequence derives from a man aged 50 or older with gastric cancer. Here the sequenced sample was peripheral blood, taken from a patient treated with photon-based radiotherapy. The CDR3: CASWGDEQFF. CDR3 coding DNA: TGTGCCAGTTGGGGCGATGAGCAGTTCTTC.